This is a list of T cell receptor beta chains from one sample in a study of T cell repertoires in cytomegalovirus infection. Via MiXCR, TCRdb re-called the reads, giving one row per CDR3 protein. Found here are approximately 250,000 distinct CDR3 sequences, approximately 9% of them singletons; the top ten hold approximately 16%. Sequencing used PBMCs. Receptor source: a human donor in good health (CMV status not recorded). Some clones in this sample may be carry-over from other donors' samples. Both conserved end residues are part of each CDR3. D genes are given only for firm matches. A clone size is listed for some rows: how often the clone was seen (once, few, many), or a class if it is expanded.

v_gene	abundance	d_gene	j_gene	CDR3aa	CDR3nt
TRBV6-6	many	TRBD1	TRBJ1-6	CASSGQGAGSPLHF	TGTGCCAGCAGCGGACAGGGGGCCGGATCACCCCTCCACTTT
TRBV7-2	many	-	TRBJ2-7	CASSSSSEGSITYEQYF	TGTGCCAGCAGCTCCTCCTCCGAGGGCTCCATAACCTACGAGCAGTACTTC
TRBV7-2	many	-	TRBJ2-7	CASSSNPLVRHEQYF	TGTGCCAGCAGCTCGAACCCCTTGGTTCGCCACGAGCAGTACTTC
TRBV12-3/TRBV12-4	many	-	TRBJ2-1	CASSPHNEQFF	TGTGCCAGCAGCCCACACAATGAGCAGTTCTTC
TRBV6-5	few	-	TRBJ1-3	CASSRTSSGNTIYF	TGTGCCAGCAGTCGAACGAGCTCTGGAAACACCATATATTTT
TRBV7-9	many	-	TRBJ2-7	CASSAQERQYF	TGTGCCAGCAGCGCCCAAGAGAGGCAGTACTTC
TRBV18	few	-	TRBJ2-7	CASSAGLGMGEQYF	TGTGCCAGCTCTGCGGGACTGGGTATGGGCGAGCAGTACTTC
TRBV7-9	many	TRBD1	TRBJ1-4	CASSRSQGVWEKLFF	TGTGCCAGCAGCCGGTCACAGGGGGTCTGGGAAAAACTGTTTTTT
TRBV7-2	many	TRBD1	TRBJ1-2	CASSLGGQGNGYTF	TGTGCCAGCAGCTTAGGGGGACAGGGAAATGGCTACACCTTC
TRBV6-6	-	-	TRBJ2-3	CASQPRGTDTQYF	TGTGCCAGCCAGCCCCGAGGGACAGATACGCAGTATTTT
TRBV29-1	-	TRBD1	TRBJ1-1	CSVYGQGALRAFF	TGCAGCGTTTATGGACAGGGGGCGCTTAGAGCTTTCTTT
TRBV7-8	many	TRBD2	TRBJ2-1	CASSSGLAGQQFF	TGTGCCAGCAGCTCCGGACTAGCGGGACAACAGTTCTTC
TRBV7-2	many	-	TRBJ2-7	CASSRAQGSYEQYF	TGTGCCAGCAGCCGCGCTCAAGGTTCCTACGAGCAGTACTTC
TRBV20-1	few	-	TRBJ1-1	CSARTPSTGRNTEAFF	TGCAGTGCTCGTACCCCCTCGACGGGGAGGAACACTGAAGCTTTCTTT
TRBV12-3/TRBV12-4	many	-	TRBJ2-7	CASSFTRFEQYF	TGTGCCAGCAGTTTCACTCGGTTTGAGCAGTACTTC
TRBV12-3/TRBV12-4	-	-	TRBJ1-4	CASSKGKVNEKLFF	TGTGCCAGCAGTAAGGGAAAGGTTAATGAAAAACTGTTTTTT
TRBV7-9	many	TRBD1	TRBJ1-1	CASSLAQGGNTEAFF	TGTGCCAGCAGCTTAGCTCAGGGGGGTAACACTGAAGCTTTCTTT
TRBV7-2	many	TRBD1	TRBJ1-6	CASSLVGGGTGSPLHF	TGTGCCAGCAGCTTAGTGGGAGGGGGCACGGGTTCACCCCTCCACTTT
TRBV6-2/TRBV6-3	many	TRBD2	TRBJ2-7	CASSYGGGQTNEQYF	TGTGCCAGCAGTTACGGCGGGGGGCAAACCAACGAGCAGTACTTC
TRBV7-6	many	-	TRBJ1-5	CASSLEATYNQPQHF	TGTGCCAGCAGCTTGGAAGCTACCTACAATCAGCCCCAGCATTTT
TRBV29-1	-	-	TRBJ2-2	CSAREVVNTGELFF	TGCAGCGCAAGAGAGGTTGTGAACACCGGGGAGCTGTTTTTT
TRBV29-1	-	-	TRBJ2-7	CSVGTIYEQYF	TGCAGCGTTGGGACAATCTACGAGCAGTACTTC
TRBV7-2	many	-	TRBJ1-4	CASSFSGRGREKLFF	TGTGCCAGCAGCTTTTCCGGACGGGGGAGGGAAAAACTGTTTTTT
TRBV7-2	many	TRBD2	TRBJ2-7	CASRSGLASLYEQYF	TGTGCCAGCAGATCGGGACTAGCGTCACTCTACGAGCAGTACTTC
TRBV4-1	-	-	TRBJ1-4	CASSQGVWEQSNEKLFF	TGCGCCAGCAGCCAAGGGGTCTGGGAGCAGTCTAATGAAAAACTGTTTTTT
TRBV28	-	TRBD1	TRBJ2-3	CASSPQGQGFSTDTQYF	TGTGCCAGCAGTCCGCAGGGACAGGGGTTTAGCACAGATACGCAGTATTTT
TRBV7-2	many	-	TRBJ2-4	CASSLGQPKNIQYF	TGTGCCAGCAGCTTAGGACAACCCAAAAACATTCAGTACTTC
TRBV6-5	-	TRBD1	TRBJ2-7	CASSWDRAAGEQYF	TGTGCCAGCAGTTGGGACAGGGCCGCTGGCGAGCAGTACTTC
TRBV7-2	many	-	TRBJ2-7	CASSLGTGLSEQYF	TGTGCCAGCAGCCTAGGCACAGGGCTCTCCGAGCAGTACTTC
TRBV12-3/TRBV12-4	many	-	TRBJ1-1	CASSPEVRGTEAFF	TGTGCCAGCAGTCCAGAGGTCAGGGGCACTGAAGCTTTCTTT
TRBV6-5	many	-	TRBJ1-1	CASSYRDSGTEAFF	TGTGCCAGCAGTTACAGGGATAGCGGCACTGAAGCTTTCTTT
TRBV7-2	many	-	TRBJ1-4	CASSPRGRGASDEKLFF	TGTGCCAGCAGCCCCAGGGGTCGTGGGGCGAGCGATGAAAAACTGTTTTTT
TRBV7-2	many	-	TRBJ2-1	CASSLTTTAGAIYNEQFF	TGTGCCAGCAGCTTGACTACCACTGCAGGAGCTATCTATAATGAGCAGTTCTTC
TRBV19	few	-	TRBJ1-1	CASSIALRGRTGAFF	TGTGCCAGTAGTATAGCCCTTCGAGGGCGTACGGGGGCTTTCTTT
TRBV7-6	many	-	TRBJ2-7	CASSRTDSGYEQYF	TGTGCCAGCAGCCGTACGGACAGTGGCTACGAGCAGTACTTC
TRBV7-9	many	TRBD1	TRBJ1-1	CASSLRGGSGTEAFF	TGTGCCAGCAGCTTACGAGGGGGCTCTGGGACTGAAGCTTTCTTT
TRBV12-5	many	-	TRBJ1-5	CASGFSRQPNQPQHF	TGTGCTAGTGGTTTTTCCCGACAGCCAAATCAGCCCCAGCATTTT
TRBV20-1	-	TRBD1	TRBJ2-7	CSASSGQGNEQYF	TGCAGTGCTAGCTCAGGACAGGGGAACGAGCAGTACTTC
TRBV7-8	many	-	TRBJ1-3	CASSLSEFSGNTIYF	TGTGCCAGCAGCTTGTCGGAATTCTCTGGAAACACCATATATTTT
TRBV28	once	TRBD1	TRBJ2-7	CASSLSTGGTYEQYF	TGTGCCAGCAGCCTATCGACAGGGGGGACCTACGAGCAGTACTTC
TRBV25-1	-	-	TRBJ1-2	CASKRTHGAYGYTF	TGTGCCAGCAAGCGGACCCACGGGGCTTATGGCTACACCTTC
TRBV10-3	many	-	TRBJ1-1	CAISESQGEAFF	TGTGCCATCAGTGAGAGCCAAGGCGAAGCTTTCTTT
TRBV20-1	many	TRBD2	TRBJ2-3	CSANNPSSGGPTDTQYF	TGCAGTGCCAATAACCCCTCTAGCGGGGGACCAACAGATACGCAGTATTTT
TRBV7-2	many	-	TRBJ1-1	CASTVFGGGMNTEAFF	TGTGCCAGCACAGTGTTTGGGGGCGGCATGAACACTGAAGCTTTCTTT
TRBV4-3	-	TRBD2	TRBJ2-1	CASSQGSWRGANNEQFF	TGCGCCAGCAGCCAAGGGTCGTGGCGGGGGGCCAACAATGAGCAGTTCTTC
TRBV27	many	-	TRBJ1-5	CASSPTGGGNQPQHF	TGTGCCAGCAGTCCTACCGGGGGGGGCAATCAGCCCCAGCATTTT
TRBV7-2	many	-	TRBJ2-3	CASSLINSADTQYF	TGTGCCAGCAGCTTAATCAATTCAGCAGATACGCAGTATTTT
TRBV7-2	many	-	TRBJ1-1	CASSLAPGRRLDTEAFF	TGTGCCAGCAGCTTAGCCCCGGGGAGAAGGTTGGACACTGAAGCTTTCTTT
TRBV7-2	many	-	TRBJ2-7	CASSLGTQQYF	TGTGCCAGCAGCCTAGGGACTCAGCAGTACTTC
TRBV30	few	-	TRBJ1-6	CAWSVLRITPLHF	TGTGCCTGGAGTGTATTGCGGATTACACCCCTCCACTTT
TRBV20-1	many	-	TRBJ1-5	CSAVGQLSNQPQHF	TGCAGTGCAGTGGGACAACTAAGCAATCAGCCCCAGCATTTT
TRBV20-1	-	-	TRBJ1-6	CSALESMQGPRSPLHF	TGCAGTGCGCTAGAGTCCATGCAGGGTCCCAGGTCACCCCTCCACTTT